This passage covers 3 T cell receptor beta chains from one sample sequenced in a study of shared clonotypes between healthy human individuals. TCRdb's table, derived via immunoSEQ multiplex PCR, lists solely in-frame clones and lacks some. The table records around 330,000 clones, approximately 74% of them present only once. Sequencing was carried out using memory CD4+ T cells sorted from blood. Subset meaning: CD45RA-negative fraction. Receptors originate from a man aged 30 to 39 in good health.

The chain couples TRBV9 to TRBJ2-3; D may correspond to TRBD1 or TRBD2 (5 bases each). Germline CDR1 and CDR2: SGDLS and YYNGEE. V dropped 0 bases and J dropped 6 bases, with 11 bases sitting between them. The length of the CDR3 is 14 residues. The CDR3 DNA follows: TGTGCCAGCAGCGTAGGTACAGGCGGGGATACGCAGTATTTT. Residues: CASSVGTGGDTQYF.

CDR3 sequence reads: CASSLLRDEQYF. The CDR3 DNA is TGTGCCAGCAGCTTACTCAGGGACGAGCAGTACTTC. The chain carries TRBV7-6 and TRBJ2-7, with D tentatively TRBD1 (5 bases). V lost 2 bases and J lost 5, with 7 bases in between. The CDR3 is 12 amino acids. Germline V gives CDR1 SGHVS, CDR2 FNYEAQ.

The J gene is TRBJ2-3, the V gene TRBV9; 7 bases fit TRBD2. Germline CDR1 SGDLS, CDR2 YYNGEE. With V trimmed by 1 base and J by 3 bases, 11 bases remained unmatched. CDR3 length: 17 residues. CDR3 amino acids: CASSVTTGGSGTDTQYF. CDR3 nucleotides: TGTGCCAGCAGCGTAACCACAGGCGGGAGCGGGACAGATACGCAGTATTTT.